The next 30 T cell receptor beta chains were all read from a single sample in a study of vaccination effects on CD4 cells after COVID-19. Antigens of these TCRs are unknown. The table came from immunoSEQ multiplex PCR; TCRdb's copy has only in-frame clones and leaves some out. The sample has tens of thousands of clones, about 80% seen once. Antigen-specific CD4+ T cells were first expanded with viral peptide pools by the ViraFEST assay and only then sequenced. Culturing for ten to eleven days preceded CD4+ T cell isolation. Two doses of either BNT162b2 or mRNA-1273 were given to each participant. The sequenced sample was CD4+ T cells from PBMCs cultured with HCoV-229E spike peptides, obtained after COVID-19 vaccination. The receptor set was obtained from a human donor who received a COVID-19 vaccine.

The DNA for the CDR3 is TGTGCCAGCAGGGTACCGGGACAGGGGGCGGGTGGCTACACCTTC. As protein: CASRVPGQGAGGYTF. V and J are TRBV6-5 and TRBJ1-2; 12 bases align to TRBD1. Per germline, CDR1 MNHEY and CDR2 SVGAGI. The CDR3 runs 15 residues. After removal of 6 bases from V and 7 bases from J, the junction contained 9 bases not matched to a gene.

The chain is built from TRBV5-6 and TRBJ1-1, with 7 positions matching TRBD1. The CDR3 loop spans 14 amino acids. Per the germline V gene, CDR1 is SGHDT and CDR2 is YYEEEE. The ends lost 2 bases at V and 6 bases at J; junction bases unmatched: 7. CDR3 sequence reads: CASSFSGTGAEAFF. In DNA form, the CDR3 reads TGTGCCAGCAGCTTCTCGGGAACAGGGGCTGAAGCTTTCTTT.

This sequence joins TRBV6-4 and TRBJ1-2, with D possibly matching TRBD1 (5 bases). Germline CDR1 is MRHNA and CDR2 is SNTAGT. V was cut by 2 bases and J by 8 bases, with 9 bases left in between. The CDR3 is made up of 12 amino acids. The chain's CDR3 is CASSDTRGGYTF. CDR3 bases: TGTGCCAGCAGTGACACGAGGGGAGGCTACACCTTC.

This clone was seen just once. The chain couples TRBV27 to TRBJ2-3; 10 nucleotides align to TRBD2. With V trimmed by 7 bases and J by 4 bases, 11 bases remained unmatched. The CDR3 extends over 16 amino acids. Germline CDR1 reads MNHEY; CDR2 reads SMNVEV (reference sequence). CDR3 sequence (DNA): TGTGCCAGCACCTACCTAGCGGGGGCCCCCCCAGATACGCAGTATTTT. Its protein is CASTYLAGAPPDTQYF.

In DNA, the CDR3 is TGTGCCTGGAGTACCGATAGCAATCAGCCCCAGCATTTT. It encodes CAWSTDSNQPQHF. The chain combines TRBV30 with TRBJ1-5; D uncertain. Germline V gene sequence: CDR1 GTSNPN, CDR2 SVGIG (reference sequence). The length of the CDR3 is 13 residues. The V gene lost 2 bases and the J gene lost 0 bases, with 5 bases spanning the gap.

The count of this clone is one. The V call is TRBV5-1, the J call TRBJ1-1; D remains unclear. CDR1 SGHRS and CDR2 YFSETQ come from the germline V gene. The CDR3 sequence is 13 residues long. Between the trimmed V and J ends, which lost 4 bases and 2 bases, there was a span of 9 bases. The DNA for the CDR3 is TGCGCCAGCAGCCGGGCCTCCAACACTGAAGCTTTCTTT. Amino acids: CASSRASNTEAFF.

V usage is TRBV11-2 and J usage is TRBJ1-2, with TRBD1 identical over 11 bases. The junction had 7 bases not matched to a gene; V was cut back by 5 bases and J by 8 bases. Germline values: CDR1 SGHAT, CDR2 FQNNGV. The CDR3 contains 14 residues. This CDR3 reads CASSPRTGGLGYTF. The CDR3 DNA is TGTGCCAGCAGCCCCCGGACAGGGGGCCTGGGCTACACCTTC.

The chain uses TRBV29-1 and TRBJ2-4, with 9 bases matching TRBD1. From germline, CDR1 is SQVTM and CDR2 ANQGSEA. The CDR3 covers 12 residues. V trimming: 5 bases; J trimming: 8 bases; junction bases outside the gene matches: 4. CDR3 sequence: CSVSQGADIQYF. In DNA, the CDR3 is TGCAGCGTTTCACAGGGGGCAGACATTCAGTACTTC.

The chain is built from TRBV7-9 and TRBJ2-3; a possible D gene is TRBD1 (6 bases). The CDR3 runs to 14 residues. V dropped 6 bases and J dropped 1 base, with 11 bases sitting between them. CDR1 and CDR2 from the germline V gene are SEHNR and FQNEAQ (reference sequence). In DNA, the CDR3 is TGTGCCAGCAGATCAGGGGCGGGCACAGATACGCAGTATTTT. Protein product: CASRSGAGTDTQYF.

The chain links TRBV5-8 to TRBJ2-7; 8 nucleotides line up with TRBD1. The CDR3 has 18 residues. The V and J ends lost 2 bases and 6 bases, in that order; junction bases with no gene match: 19. CDR1 and CDR2 from the germline V gene are SGHTS and YDEGEE. The CDR3 loop reads CASSLGFLPRTGSFEQYV. CDR3 nucleotides: TGTGCCAGCAGCTTAGGGTTTTTGCCGAGGACAGGGAGTTTCGAGCAGTACGTC.

The chain couples TRBV5-6 to TRBJ1-2; D ambiguous. Germline CDR1 reads SGHDT; CDR2 reads YYEEEE. The V end lost 5 bases, the J end lost 4 bases, and 18 bases lay between the germline ends. This CDR3 has 15 amino acids. The CDR3 spells CASSKESREGYGYTF. The CDR3 nucleotides read TGTGCCAGCAGTAAAGAGTCCCGGGAGGGCTATGGCTACACCTTC. The whole variable domain, filled in from reference TRBV5-6 and TRBJ1-2, reads DAGVTQSPTHLIKTRGQQVTLRCSPKSGHDTVSWYQQALGQGPQFIFQYYEEEERQRGNFPDRFSGHQFPNYSSELNVNALLLGDSALYLCASSKESREGYGYTFGSGTRLTVV.

The V and J genes are TRBV9 and TRBJ2-3, with D uncertain. Germline CDR1 and CDR2: SGDLS and YYNGEE. V dropped 2 bases and J dropped 6 bases, with 16 bases sitting between them. CDR3 length: 15 residues. Here the CDR3 DNA reads TGTGCCAGCAGCGTTCTTCGAGCCGGTGGGGATACGCAGTATTTT. Its protein product is CASSVLRAGGDTQYF.

V is TRBV7-2 and J is TRBJ2-5; 9 nucleotides line up with TRBD1. V trimming: 5 bases; J trimming: 4 bases; junction bases outside the gene matches: 2. The length of the CDR3 is 13 residues. CDR1 and CDR2 from the germline V gene are SGHTA and FQGNSA. The CDR3 region has the DNA TGTGCCAGCAGCCCACAGGGGGCAGAGACCCAGTACTTC. This codes for CASSPQGAETQYF.

This clone was picked up a small number of times. The chain combines TRBV6-5 with TRBJ1-1; TRBD1 aligns across 8 bases. The V segment lost 7 bases and the J segment 5 bases; nucleotides outside the gene matches: 9. Germline V gene sequence: CDR1 MNHEY, CDR2 SVGAGI. This CDR3 comprises 14 residues. Here the CDR3 DNA reads TGTGCCAGCACCAGAGACAGGGGTGGGACTGAAGCTTTCTTT. This codes for CASTRDRGGTEAFF.

This clone was recorded only once. The rearrangement links TRBV5-1 to TRBJ2-1; TRBD2 matches at 13 bases. The CDR3 length is 16 residues. Unmatched junction bases numbered 10, after V lost 5 bases and J lost 8 bases. Per the germline V gene, CDR1 is SGHRS and CDR2 is YFSETQ. The CDR3 sequence: CASSLSGTSGDDEQFF. CDR3 nucleotide sequence: TGCGCCAGCAGTCTATCCGGGACTAGCGGGGACGATGAGCAGTTCTTC.

CDR3 amino acids: CAWSVIGGNEKLFF. The CDR3, as DNA: TGTGCCTGGAGTGTAATCGGGGGGAATGAAAAACTGTTTTTT. The J gene is TRBJ1-4, the V gene TRBV30, with TRBD1 as a possible D gene (5 bases). Germline CDR1 reads GTSNPN; CDR2 reads SVGIG (reference sequence). The CDR3 is made up of 14 amino acids. V was pared by 0 bases and J by 5 bases, with 10 bases between.

The chain carries TRBV7-9 and TRBJ2-3; TRBD1 might be the D (5 bases). The CDR3 spans 15 residues. Germline lookup yields CDR1 SEHNR and CDR2 FQNEAQ (reference sequence). V gave up 5 bases and J gave up 1 base, with 13 bases separating them. CDR3 DNA sequence: TGTGCCAGCAGCCAAGGGGATACCCGCACAGATACGCAGTATTTT. It yields the protein CASSQGDTRTDTQYF.

CDR3 in DNA: TGTGCCAGCAGTGGACTAGCGGGGAACCAAGAGACCCAGTACTTC. Its translation is CASSGLAGNQETQYF. This chain connects TRBV2 to TRBJ2-5; 11 bases are shared with TRBD2. After removal of 4 bases from V and 0 bases from J, the junction contained 1 base not matched to a gene. CDR1 is SNHLY and CDR2 is FYNNEI in the germline V gene. The CDR3 loop spans 15 amino acids.

The chain uses TRBV23-1 and TRBJ2-7; TRBD2 matches 8 bases. TRBV23-1 is an open reading frame, and its role is uncertain. The CDR3 extends over 13 amino acids. The junction had 1 base not matched to a gene; V was cut back by 4 bases and J by 2 bases. The CDR3 sequence: CASSPSGPYEQYV. CDR3 DNA sequence: TGCGCCAGCAGTCCTAGCGGGCCCTACGAGCAGTACGTC.

The V call is TRBV15, the J call TRBJ1-2, with D possibly being TRBD1 (5 bases). Germline loops: CDR1 LNHNV, CDR2 YYDKDF (reference sequence). The CDR3 extends over 15 amino acids. V was clipped by 2 bases and J by 5 bases, with 15 bases between them. The CDR3 nucleotides are TGTGCCACCAGCAGATCCTTACAGGTCTCTTATGGCTACACCTTC. It encodes CATSRSLQVSYGYTF.

This chain connects TRBV30 to TRBJ1-1; no clear D. The CDR3 loop spans 14 amino acids. V lost 3 bases and J 10 bases, leaving 21 bases between the germline ends. Germline CDR1 GTSNPN, CDR2 SVGIG (reference sequence). For the CDR3, the DNA is TGTGCCTGGAGCTTTGAGGGCAGAGGCCTCCGAGCTTTCTTT. This encodes CAWSFEGRGLRAFF.

The chain joins TRBV5-1 to TRBJ1-1; D is possibly TRBD1 (6 bases). CDR1 is SGHRS and CDR2 is YFSETQ in the germline V gene. Trimming shortened V by 0 bases and J by 1 base, and 10 bases separated the two germline ends. The CDR3 runs to 15 residues. This CDR3 is CASSLGGGQNTEAFF. The CDR3 nucleotides are TGCGCCAGCAGCTTGGGCGGGGGGCAGAACACTGAAGCTTTCTTT.

This chain joins TRBV12-3 or TRBV12-4 and TRBJ1-5, with 7 nucleotides matching TRBD1. Losses at the gene ends were 6 bases for V and 6 bases for J; bases not matched to a gene: 5. This CDR3 has 13 residues. The CDR3 protein is CASSPRGPQPQHF. CDR3 in DNA: TGTGCCAGCAGCCCAAGGGGGCCTCAGCCCCAGCATTTT.

V is TRBV6-1 and J is TRBJ1-2; D unresolved. This CDR3 is built from 15 residues. Germline CDR1 MNHNS, CDR2 SASEGT. V lost 0 bases and J lost 8, with 16 bases in between. DNA of the CDR3: TGTGCCAGCAGTGAAGCCTCGTTGGGGATACGGGGCTACACCTTC. It codes for CASSEASLGIRGYTF.

The chain recombines TRBV28 with TRBJ2-1; D is uncertain. V shed 6 bases and J shed 0 bases, with 9 bases lying between them. CDR1 is MDHEN and CDR2 is SYDVKM in the germline V gene. The length of the CDR3 is 14 residues. The CDR3 is CASSPINSYNEQFF. The DNA for the CDR3 is TGTGCCAGCAGCCCGATCAACTCCTACAATGAGCAGTTCTTC. Full variable domain (missing parts from reference TRBV28 and TRBJ2-1): DVKVTQSSRYLVKRTGEKVFLECVQDMDHENMFWYRQDPGLGLRLIYFSYDVKMKEKGDIPEGYSVSREKKERFSLILESASTNQTSMYLCASSPINSYNEQFFGPGTRLTVL.

The chain joins TRBV11-2 to TRBJ1-4; D gene ambiguous. From germline, CDR1 is SGHAT and CDR2 FQNNGV. V was pared by 1 base and J by 2 bases, with 5 bases between. The CDR3 length is 14 residues. Written as DNA, the CDR3 is TGTGCCAGCAGCTTAGGAGACACTAATGAAAAACTGTTTTTT. Protein sequence: CASSLGDTNEKLFF.

Worth noting for this clone: One end of the junction fails to match germline, which may point to a read error. The same CDR3 can be traced to other DNA sequences in this sample. V is TRBV6-2 or TRBV6-3 and J is TRBJ1-2; D is perhaps TRBD1 (5 bases). The V gene's germline CDR1 is MNHEY and CDR2 SVGEGT. The CDR3 is made up of 15 amino acids. CDR3 bases: TGTGCCAGTAGTTACTCACAGGAATTTCGCTATGGCTACACCTTC. It encodes CASSYSQEFRYGYTF.

The chain employs TRBV7-6 and TRBJ1-1; 7 bases align to TRBD1. CDR1 SGHVS and CDR2 FNYEAQ come from the germline V gene. V was pared by 1 base and J by 1 base, with 3 bases of the junction left unmatched. CDR3 length equals 15 residues. CDR3 in DNA: TGTGCCAGCAGCTTAGTCTACAGGGGGAACACTGAAGCTTTCTTT. Amino acids: CASSLVYRGNTEAFF.

The chain employs TRBV6-1 and TRBJ2-1; D possibly corresponds to TRBD1 (6 bases). Germline-derived CDR1 and CDR2 are MNHNS and SASEGT. Trimming cost V 2 bases and J 8 bases, with 16 bases left between them. The CDR3 covers 15 residues. CDR3 residues: CASSEWAGAYDEQFF. The CDR3 DNA reads as TGTGCCAGCAGTGAATGGGCAGGGGCTTACGATGAGCAGTTCTTC.

This clone was seen only a few times. The chain employs TRBV19 and TRBJ1-5; 10 nucleotides agree with TRBD1. The CDR3 totals 14 residues. Trimming removed 4 bases from V and 7 bases from J; junction bases left unmatched: 4. Germline CDR1 is LNHDA and CDR2 is SQIVND (reference sequence). CDR3 sequence reads: CASSTGTGAQPQHF. The CDR3 bases are TGTGCCAGTAGTACCGGGACAGGGGCCCAGCCCCAGCATTTT.